The subject of this entry is one T cell receptor beta chain. This clonotype has more than one count but fewer than ten. The target of this receptor is not known. No base quality information exists; no much larger clone differs at one position. This record comes from a study of blood T cells in healthy people across ages (dated by TCRdb to 2015 to 2017). Background for the entire study: In model experiments, roughly one uniquely barcoded TCR beta cDNA molecule per two T cells was captured by template switching. To avoid experimental bias, donors of different ages were spread randomly across the sequencing lanes. Two additional independent replicas of 1 million unique cDNA reads from the same blood draw were analyzed for two donors (one aged 18 to 29 and one aged 80 or older). To track age-related changes in TCR beta repertoire diversity, the study relied on deep sequencing normalized with unique cDNA molecular identifiers. The donors were divided into four age groups: young (average approximately 17 years), middle-aged (about 39), aged (62) and long-lived (around 87).

Paper-wide results and their limitations: Since profiling was done on bulk unsorted PBMCs, naive and antigen-experienced compartments could not be conclusively compared. The long-lived group showed more naive CD4+ T cells, fewer expanded clones and increased TCR diversity than the aged group, suggesting age selection. A strong correlation was found between observed TCR beta diversity and the percentage of naive T cells measured by flow cytometry. Observed TCR beta diversity per million T cells fell roughly linearly with age, and a significant reduction was already apparent by age approximately 41. Estimates of total diversity based on one million sequenced T cells were regarded as lower bounds and as underestimates. Because the CMV infection status of the donors was unknown, age-related changes in expanded clonotypes may potentially have been confounded.

CDR1 DFQATT and CDR2 SNEGSKA are derived from the germline V gene (reference sequence). V and J are truncated by 5 bases and 12 bases respectively, leaving an intervening sequence of 13 bases. Reading from cysteine to phenylalanine, the CDR3 counts 10 amino acids. Only the CDR3 DNA stays, 30 bases, in frame from base 1. The approximately 39 donors, aged about 6 to 100 years, were systemically healthy Caucasian individuals from Russia. Each donor gave 8 to 10 milliliters of peripheral blood, drawn into EDTA-treated Vacutainer tubes. Ficoll-Paque density-gradient centrifugation was used to isolate PBMCs, with at least 6 million per sample. Total RNA, at least 5.5 micrograms per sample, was extracted from PBMCs with Trizol reagent. Naive CD45RAhigh/CD27high T cell percentages were measured by flow cytometry on a PBMC aliquot from every donor. The library relied on 5' RACE. The second PCR ran for about 6 to 12 cycles and used a J-beta primer mix along with a sample-barcoded 5' primer. A unique molecular identifier was introduced onto each TCR beta cDNA molecule by a template-switch 5' adaptor carrying 12 random nucleotides. At least 2.5 million CDR3-containing paired-end reads were obtained from each sample. First-strand cDNA synthesis was performed from all RNA using the Mint cDNA synthesis kit, with priming by a TRBC-specific oligonucleotide. Following uracil-DNA glycosylase treatment, a first 18-cycle PCR with universal primers M1SS and BC2_uni_R was performed on all cDNA. Per the authors' processing: Normalization of each sample was performed by random selection of 1 million high-quality reads, each carrying a distinct molecular identifier. Instead of being binned into consensus sequences, reads that shared molecular identifiers were thrown out. MiTCR, with a Q25 quality threshold and the strictest error-elimination algorithm, was used for CDR3 identification, clonotype clustering and error correction. A nonparametric unseen species model with Euler transformation was used to estimate lower-bound total TCR beta diversity. Through fastp at Q25 and MiXCR, TCRdb rebuilt clones from the public reads, retaining in-frame beta chains. Rows are combined by CDR3 protein, so each entry shows the most common genes and DNA. The V and J calls follow TCRdb's processing rather than the paper's. This sample comprises 1.8 million or so distinct CDR3 sequences, roughly two fifths of them detected only once. The ten largest clones represent roughly 24% of the sample.

In this chain, TRBV20-1 is recombined with TRBJ2-5; a tentative D match to TRBD2 spans 7 bases. The source of this sequence is a human donor in good health. The sample taken for sequencing was blood. The DNA is TGCAGTGCTTCGGGGGGCCGGAAGTACTTC. Its product reads: CSASGGRKYF.